This TCR beta chain was sequenced in a study of CD8 T cells in ankylosing spondylitis. Study findings and constraints: Clones tied to disease were said to be significantly enriched in matched ankylosing spondylitis synovial fluid. Earlier studies detected some motif variants in reactive arthritis synovial fluid and blood.

This clonotype was detected only a few times. Antigen: not known. This CDR3 region has 13 residues. V was clipped by 5 bases and J by 5 bases, with 10 bases between them. In making TCR beta libraries, quantitative 5'-RACE with molecular barcodes was used. Using its own MiXCR run on the 5' RACE reads, TCRdb lists one record per CDR3 protein. The data show about 240,000 distinct CDR3 sequences, around 25% seen once. This receptor was identified in a male donor with ankylosing spondylitis or in good health (not recorded which). V usage is TRBV12-3 or TRBV12-4 and J usage is TRBJ1-5; tentatively, D is TRBD1 (6 bases). The material sequenced was blood, either unsorted or a sorted T cell fraction (not recorded which). The CDR3 DNA reads TGTGCCAGCAGTCCGGACAGATATCAGCCCCAGCATTTT. Protein: CASSPDRYQPQHF.